These 25 T cell receptor beta chains were sequenced from one sample in a study of regulatory dendritic cells for organ transplantation. Sequenced by immunoSEQ multiplex PCR; TCRdb stores in-frame clones only, minus some. The sample yields approximately 35,000 clones, roughly 91% seen once. Sequencing used naive CD4+ T cells from blood. The sample's subset: CD45RA+ naive T cells. The receptors stem from a human donor in good health.

The chain joins TRBV19 to TRBJ1-5, with 9 positions matching TRBD1. This CDR3 contains 15 residues. J gave up 4 bases and V 4 bases, and 5 bases lay outside the gene matches. The germline V gene has CDR1 LNHDA and CDR2 SQIVND (reference sequence). The CDR3 nucleotides read TGTGCCAGTAGTACCGGGACAGGGCATAATCAGCCCCAGCATTTT. Amino acids: CASSTGTGHNQPQHF.

The rearrangement joins TRBV21-1 to TRBJ1-2; whether TRBD1, the table's D call, matches the DNA was not checked. TRBV21-1 is recorded as a pseudogene. The CDR3 is 12 residues long. CDR3 nucleotides: TGTGCCAGCAGGGGGCGGCGGAGTGGCTACACCTTC. Its protein is CASRGRRSGYTF.

J is TRBJ2-1 and V is TRBV27; 7 nucleotides match TRBD1. This CDR3 is built from 15 residues. Trimming cost V 3 bases and J 1 base; bases outside gene matches: 3. CDR1 is MNHEY, CDR2 SMNVEV, per germline (reference sequence). CDR3 region: CASSFDRVSYNEQFF. DNA for the CDR3: TGTGCCAGCAGTTTCGACAGGGTATCCTACAATGAGCAGTTCTTC.

The chain carries TRBV5-6 and TRBJ2-2, with a weak D call TRBD2 (6 bases). The CDR3 consists of 12 residues. Trimming shortened V by 8 bases and J by 6 bases, and 11 bases separated the two germline ends. Germline CDR1 and CDR2: SGHDT and YYEEEE. CDR3 in DNA: TGTGCCAGGGAGGGGACCGCCGGGGAGCTGTTTTTT. Protein: CAREGTAGELFF.

This clone was counted a few times. V usage is TRBV5-4 and J usage is TRBJ1-1; 8 bases match TRBD1. V lost 4 bases, J lost 5 bases, and 7 bases stayed unmatched. CDR1 and CDR2 (germline): SGHNT, YYREEE (reference sequence). There are 14 residues in the CDR3. CDR3 in amino acids: CASSIGQGRTEAFF. Written as DNA, the CDR3 is TGTGCCAGCAGCATAGGACAGGGCAGAACTGAAGCTTTCTTT.

The genes are TRBV28 and TRBJ2-3; 9 bases are shared with TRBD2. CDR1 is MDHEN, CDR2 SYDVKM, per germline. J lost 9 bases, V lost 6 bases, and 4 bases had no gene match. This CDR3 contains 12 residues. CDR3 nucleotides: TGTGCCAGCAGCGCGGGAGGGGAGACGCAGTATTTT. Translation: CASSAGGETQYF.

The chain links TRBV7-2 to TRBJ1-5; TRBD1 matches 9 bases. In germline, CDR1 is SGHTA, CDR2 FQGNSA. The CDR3 covers 14 residues. Trimming took 5 bases from V and 4 from J; bases not matched to a gene: 3. CDR3 loop: CASSVQGANQPQHF. As DNA, the CDR3 is TGTGCCAGCAGCGTACAGGGGGCGAATCAGCCCCAGCATTTT.

The gene calls are TRBV15 and TRBJ2-1, with 7 bases that match TRBD2. V lost 0 bases and J lost 0; bases outside the gene matches: 8. This CDR3 spans 18 amino acids. CDR1 is LNHNV, CDR2 YYDKDF, per germline (reference sequence). The CDR3 sequence is CATSRDRLIAGSYNEQFF. CDR3 coding DNA: TGTGCCACCAGCAGAGACCGACTTATAGCGGGCTCCTACAATGAGCAGTTCTTC.

This clone was recorded once. This sequence joins TRBV27 and TRBJ2-3, with 7 bases identical to TRBD1. Per the germline V gene, CDR1 is MNHEY and CDR2 is SMNVEV (reference sequence). V was clipped by 3 bases and J by 5 bases; unmatched bases: 5. The CDR3 covers 14 residues. The CDR3 sequence is CASSFRQGIDTQYF. CDR3 DNA: TGTGCCAGCAGTTTTAGACAGGGCATAGATACGCAGTATTTT.

This clone was counted a single time. The chain combines TRBV9 with TRBJ1-4; the D is unclear. V shed 1 base and J shed 10 bases, with 14 bases lying between them. The CDR3 sequence is 14 residues long. Germline assignment: CDR1 SGDLS and CDR2 YYNGEE. The CDR3 loop is CASSVTEYEGKLFF. CDR3 coding DNA: TGTGCCAGCAGCGTAACGGAGTATGAGGGAAAACTGTTTTTT.

CDR3 nucleotide sequence: TGTGCCAGCTCACTTTACCGGGACAGATTTGAACCATCTTTCTTT. Translating it yields CASSLYRDRFEPSFF. This sequence joins TRBV18 and TRBJ1-1; 7 nucleotides match TRBD1. Trimming at V came to 4 bases and at J to 12 bases, leaving 17 bases not matched to a gene. The CDR3 runs 15 residues. Germline lookup yields CDR1 KGHSH and CDR2 LQKENI.

DNA of the CDR3: TGTGCCAGCAGCGCCGATACGGGGGCGGCAGATACGCAGTATTTT. Its translation is CASSADTGAADTQYF. The chain links TRBV9 to TRBJ2-3; the D gene could be TRBD1 or TRBD2 (6 bases each). The V gene lost 3 bases and the J gene lost 4 bases, with 15 bases spanning the gap. Per germline, CDR1 SGDLS and CDR2 YYNGEE. The CDR3 has 15 amino acids.

V is TRBV18 and J is TRBJ2-1; D is unresolved. Per the germline V gene, CDR1 is KGHSH and CDR2 is LQKENI. The CDR3 is made up of 16 amino acids. With 0 bases removed from V and 4 bases from J, the gap between germline ends came to 13 bases. Written as DNA, the CDR3 is TGTGCCAGCTCACCACCTATCGGCGCAGATTACAATGAGCAGTTCTTC. It codes for CASSPPIGADYNEQFF.

V gene TRBV4-2 combines with J gene TRBJ2-5; 7 positions match TRBD2. V was clipped by 1 base and J by 4 bases; unmatched bases: 9. This CDR3 is built from 16 residues. Looked up from germline, CDR1 is LGHNA and CDR2 is YNFKEQ. The CDR3 nucleotides are TGTGCCAGCAGCCAAGGGGCTAGCGGCCAGATAGAGACCCAGTACTTC. It translates to CASSQGASGQIETQYF.

V gene TRBV14 combines with J gene TRBJ2-7; D may match TRBD1 or TRBD2 (5 bases each). V dropped 1 base and J dropped 1 base, with 14 bases sitting between them. The V gene's germline CDR1 is SGHDN and CDR2 FVKESK. This CDR3 has 16 residues. Here the CDR3 DNA reads TGTGCCAGCAGCCAAGGATCCGGGACGGCATCCTACGAGCAGTACTTC. Amino acid sequence: CASSQGSGTASYEQYF. The full variable domain, completed using reference TRBV14 and TRBJ2-7, is EAGVTQFPSHSVIEKGQTVTLRCDPISGHDNLYWYRRVMGKEIKFLLHFVKESKQDESGMPNNRFLAERTGGTYSTLKVQPAELEDSGVYFCASSQGSGTASYEQYFGPGTRLTVT.

The chain joins TRBV28 to TRBJ1-5; D unresolved. CDR1 is MDHEN, CDR2 SYDVKM, per germline. Trimming cost V 6 bases and J 4 bases, with 10 bases left between them. This CDR3 spans 13 amino acids. The CDR3 nucleotides read TGTGCCAGCAGAAGCGACGGAAATCAGCCCCAGCATTTT. It yields the protein CASRSDGNQPQHF.

This clone was observed once. The chain combines TRBV5-1 with TRBJ2-3; D gene uncertain. This CDR3 contains 13 residues. Germline assignment: CDR1 SGHRS and CDR2 YFSETQ. Trimming took 6 bases from V and 2 from J, leaving 10 bases between them. CDR3 in DNA: TGCGCCAGCACCAGGTCCTACACAGATACGCAGTATTTT. Protein: CASTRSYTDTQYF.

This chain connects TRBV5-4 to TRBJ2-7; D not certain. The CDR3 extends over 14 amino acids. From germline, CDR1 is SGHNT and CDR2 YYREEE (reference sequence). V was shortened by 2 bases and J by 2 bases, with 11 bases between the two germline ends. The CDR3 here is CASSFKDPPYEQYF. In DNA, the CDR3 is TGTGCCAGCAGCTTTAAGGACCCACCCTACGAGCAGTACTTC.

The V call is TRBV11-1, the J call TRBJ2-1; 10 bases map to TRBD2. In germline, CDR1 is SGHAT, CDR2 FQDESV (reference sequence). The CDR3 is 15 residues long. The V segment lost 3 bases and the J segment 6 bases; nucleotides outside the gene matches: 5. CDR3 sequence: CASSFGTSVFNEQFF. The CDR3, as DNA: TGTGCCAGCAGCTTCGGGACTAGCGTCTTCAATGAGCAGTTCTTC. The complete variable domain, with remaining parts taken from reference TRBV11-1 and TRBJ2-1, reads EAEVAQSPRYKITEKSQAVAFWCDPISGHATLYWYRQILGQGPELLVQFQDESVVDDSQLPKDRFSAERLKGVDSTLKIQPAELGDSAMYLCASSFGTSVFNEQFFGPGTRLTVL.

This chain joins TRBV9 and TRBJ1-2; possible D gene TRBD1, 5 bases. Deletions cut 0 bases from V and 6 bases from J, with 6 bases between. This CDR3 comprises 12 residues. Germline CDR1 SGDLS, CDR2 YYNGEE. The CDR3 sequence is CASSVGGHGYTF. For the CDR3, the DNA is TGTGCCAGCAGCGTAGGGGGACATGGCTACACCTTC. The whole variable domain, filled in from reference TRBV9 and TRBJ1-2, reads DSGVTQTPKHLITATGQRVTLRCSPRSGDLSVYWYQQSLDQGLQFLIQYYNGEERAKGNILERFSAQQFPDLHSELNLSSLELGDSALYFCASSVGGHGYTFGSGTRLTVV.

V usage is TRBV30 and J usage is TRBJ2-5; D unresolved. The CDR3 runs 12 residues. Germline V gives CDR1 GTSNPN, CDR2 SVGIG (reference sequence). Trimming took 4 bases from V and 2 from J, leaving 8 bases between them. The CDR3, as DNA: TGTGCCTGGATGCAGGTTCAAGAGACCCAGTACTTC. Protein sequence: CAWMQVQETQYF. Using reference TRBV30 and TRBJ2-5 for the parts outside the CDR3, the full variable domain is SQTIHQWPATLVQPVGSPLSLECTVEGTSNPNLYWYRQAAGRGLQLLFYSVGIGQISSEVPQNLSASRPQDRQFILSSKKLLLSDSGFYLCAWMQVQETQYFGPGTRLLVL.

The sample holds one count of this clone. The chain is built from TRBV29-1 and TRBJ2-1; possible D gene TRBD2, 5 bases. Trimming removed 7 bases from V and 15 bases from J, with 19 bases in between. The CDR3 has 11 residues. Germline values: CDR1 SQVTM, CDR2 ANQGSEA. Here the CDR3 reads CSARGGTSTFF. The CDR3 nucleotides read TGCAGCGCCCGGGGTGGCACCAGCACGTTCTTC.

The chain employs TRBV7-9 and TRBJ1-1, with 8 bases identical to TRBD1. Trimming removed 4 bases from V and 4 bases from J; junction bases left unmatched: 8. CDR1 is SEHNR and CDR2 is FQNEAQ in the germline V gene (reference sequence). This CDR3 has 15 residues. CDR3 residues: CASSSTGERGTEAFF. The CDR3 DNA follows: TGTGCCAGCAGCTCGACAGGGGAGCGGGGCACTGAAGCTTTCTTT.

The chain joins TRBV7-9 to TRBJ2-7; the D call may be TRBD1 or TRBD2 (6 bases each). The length of the CDR3 is 15 residues. Germline V lookup: CDR1 SEHNR, CDR2 FQNEAQ (reference sequence). The V end lost 5 bases, the J end lost 2 bases, and 16 bases lay between the germline ends. The CDR3 DNA follows: TGTGCCAGCAGCACGCTGGGGGGCGCTCCCTACGAGCAGTACTTC. Its translation: CASSTLGGAPYEQYF.

This clone appeared once. This chain uses TRBV7-8 with TRBJ2-7; D ambiguous. This CDR3 has 13 residues. The germline V gene has CDR1 SGHVS and CDR2 FQNEAQ. The V end was cut by 5 bases, the J end by 3 bases, with 11 bases between. The CDR3 region has the DNA TGTGCCAGCAGCCCCCGGTGGGGCTACGAGCAGTACTTC. Protein sequence: CASSPRWGYEQYF.